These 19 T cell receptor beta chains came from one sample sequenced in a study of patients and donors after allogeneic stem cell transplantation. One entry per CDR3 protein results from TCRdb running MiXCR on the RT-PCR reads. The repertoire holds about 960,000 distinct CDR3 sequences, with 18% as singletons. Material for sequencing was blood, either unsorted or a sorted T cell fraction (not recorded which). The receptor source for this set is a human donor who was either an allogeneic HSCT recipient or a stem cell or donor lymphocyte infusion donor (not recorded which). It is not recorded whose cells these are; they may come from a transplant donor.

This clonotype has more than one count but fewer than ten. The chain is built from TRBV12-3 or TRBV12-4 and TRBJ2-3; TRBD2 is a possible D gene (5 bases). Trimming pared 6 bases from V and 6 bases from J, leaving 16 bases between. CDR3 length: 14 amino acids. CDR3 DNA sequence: TGTGCCAGCAGCCCCAAATCTTGGAGGGATACGCAGTATTTT. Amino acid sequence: CASSPKSWRDTQYF.

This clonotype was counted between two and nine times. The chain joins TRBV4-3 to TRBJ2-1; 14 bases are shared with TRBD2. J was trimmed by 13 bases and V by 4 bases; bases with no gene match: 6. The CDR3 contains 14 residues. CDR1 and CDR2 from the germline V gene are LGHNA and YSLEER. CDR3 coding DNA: TGCGCCAGCAGCCGTACGGGACTAGCGGGGGAACAGTTCTTC. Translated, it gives CASSRTGLAGEQFF.

Here the CDR3 reads CASSQVKETGYNEQFF. The CDR3, as DNA: TGCGCCAGCAGCCAAGTGAAGGAGACAGGGTACAATGAGCAGTTCTTC. The chain couples TRBV4-1 to TRBJ2-1; 7 nucleotides line up with TRBD1. V shed 1 base and J 4 bases; nucleotides not matched to a gene: 7. CDR1 and CDR2 from the germline V gene are MGHRA and YSYEKL. The CDR3 has 16 residues.

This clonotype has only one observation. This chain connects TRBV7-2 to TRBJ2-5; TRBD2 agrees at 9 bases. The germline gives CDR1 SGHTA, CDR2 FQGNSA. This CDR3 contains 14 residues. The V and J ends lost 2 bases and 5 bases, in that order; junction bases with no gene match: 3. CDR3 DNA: TGTGCCAGCAGCTTAAAAGCGGGGGGTGAGACCCAGTACTTC. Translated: CASSLKAGGETQYF.

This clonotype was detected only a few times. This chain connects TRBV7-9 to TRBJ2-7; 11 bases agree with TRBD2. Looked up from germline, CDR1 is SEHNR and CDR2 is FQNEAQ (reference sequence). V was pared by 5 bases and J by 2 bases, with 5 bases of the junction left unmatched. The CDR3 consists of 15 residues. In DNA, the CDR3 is TGTGCCAGCAGCGCCGGGACTAGCGGTGCCTACGAGCAGTACTTC. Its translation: CASSAGTSGAYEQYF.

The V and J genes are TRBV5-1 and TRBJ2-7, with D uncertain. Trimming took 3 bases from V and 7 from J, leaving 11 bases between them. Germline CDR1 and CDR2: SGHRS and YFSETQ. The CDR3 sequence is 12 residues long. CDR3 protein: CASSSHVGEQYF. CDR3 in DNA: TGCGCCAGCAGCTCCCATGTTGGTGAGCAGTACTTC.

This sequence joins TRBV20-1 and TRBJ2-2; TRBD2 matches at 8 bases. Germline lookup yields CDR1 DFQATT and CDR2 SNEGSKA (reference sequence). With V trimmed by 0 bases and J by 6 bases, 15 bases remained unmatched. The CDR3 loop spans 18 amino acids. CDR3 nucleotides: TGCAGTGCTAGAGAGTTCCATACAGGACTAGCCGGTCCCGGGGAGCTGTTTTTT. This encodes CSAREFHTGLAGPGELFF.

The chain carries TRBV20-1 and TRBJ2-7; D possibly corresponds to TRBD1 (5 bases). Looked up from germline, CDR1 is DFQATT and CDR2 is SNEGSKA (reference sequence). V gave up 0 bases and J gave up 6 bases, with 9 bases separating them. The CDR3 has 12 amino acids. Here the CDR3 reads CSAREGAREQYF. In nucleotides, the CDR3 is TGCAGTGCTAGAGAAGGGGCCCGCGAGCAGTACTTC.

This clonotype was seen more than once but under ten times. DNA of the CDR3: TGTGCCAGCAGCTTAGAAGACAGGGCTGGTCAGCCCCAGCATTTT. Its translation is CASSLEDRAGQPQHF. The V gene is TRBV7-2, the J gene TRBJ1-5, with TRBD1 matching over 7 bases. CDR1 and CDR2 (germline): SGHTA, FQGNSA. V shed 1 base, J shed 6 bases, and the junction held 6 bases outside the gene matches. The CDR3 consists of 15 residues.

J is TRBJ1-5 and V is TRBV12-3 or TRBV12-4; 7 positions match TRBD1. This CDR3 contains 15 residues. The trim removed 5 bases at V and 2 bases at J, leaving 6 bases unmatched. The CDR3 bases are TGTGCCAGCAGTAGCTTCAGGGGGGGCAATCAGCCCCAGCATTTT. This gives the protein CASSSFRGGNQPQHF.

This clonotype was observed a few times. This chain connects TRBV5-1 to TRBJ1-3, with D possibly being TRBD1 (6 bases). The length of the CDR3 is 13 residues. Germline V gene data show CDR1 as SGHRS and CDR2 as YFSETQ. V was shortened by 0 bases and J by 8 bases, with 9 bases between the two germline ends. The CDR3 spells CASSLGRGYTIYF. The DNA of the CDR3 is TGCGCCAGCAGCTTGGGCAGGGGATACACCATATATTTT.

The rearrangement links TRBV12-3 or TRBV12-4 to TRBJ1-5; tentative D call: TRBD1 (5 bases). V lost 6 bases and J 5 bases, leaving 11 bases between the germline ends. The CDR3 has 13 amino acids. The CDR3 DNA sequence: TGTGCCAGCAGCTATGACAGTTATCAGCCCCAGCATTTT. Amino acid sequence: CASSYDSYQPQHF.

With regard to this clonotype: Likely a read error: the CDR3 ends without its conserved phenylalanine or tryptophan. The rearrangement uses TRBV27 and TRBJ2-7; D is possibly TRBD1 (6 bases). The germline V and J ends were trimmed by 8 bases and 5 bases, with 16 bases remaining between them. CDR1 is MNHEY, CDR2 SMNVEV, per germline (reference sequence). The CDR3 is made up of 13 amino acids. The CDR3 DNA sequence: TGTGCCAGCTCGTTATTACAGGGCGACGAGCAGTACTCC. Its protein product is CASSLLQGDEQYS.

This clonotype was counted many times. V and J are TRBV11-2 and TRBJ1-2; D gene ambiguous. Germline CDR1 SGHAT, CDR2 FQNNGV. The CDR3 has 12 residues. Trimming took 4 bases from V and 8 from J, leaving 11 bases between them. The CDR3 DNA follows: TGTGCCAGCAGCTCGCAGTTCGGGGGCTACACCTTC. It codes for CASSSQFGGYTF.

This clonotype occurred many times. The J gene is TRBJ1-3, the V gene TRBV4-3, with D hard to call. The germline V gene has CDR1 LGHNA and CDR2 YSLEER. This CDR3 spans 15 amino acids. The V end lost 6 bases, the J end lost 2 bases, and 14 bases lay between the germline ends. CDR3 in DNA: TGCGCCAGCAGTCGGACGATCTCCCCTGGAAACACCATATATTTT. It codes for CASSRTISPGNTIYF.

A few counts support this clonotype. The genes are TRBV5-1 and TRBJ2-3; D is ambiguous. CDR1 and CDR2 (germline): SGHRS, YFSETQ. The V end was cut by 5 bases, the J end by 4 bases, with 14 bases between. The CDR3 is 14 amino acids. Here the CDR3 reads CASSGYPVSDTQYF. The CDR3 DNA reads TGCGCCAGCAGTGGTTATCCGGTCTCAGATACGCAGTATTTT.

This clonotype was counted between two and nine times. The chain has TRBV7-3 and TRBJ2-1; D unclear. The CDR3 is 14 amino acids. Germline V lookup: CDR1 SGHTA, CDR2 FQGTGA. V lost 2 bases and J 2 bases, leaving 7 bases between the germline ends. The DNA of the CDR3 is TGTGCCAGCAGCTTAGGGATTGCCTACAATGAGCAGTTCTTC. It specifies CASSLGIAYNEQFF.

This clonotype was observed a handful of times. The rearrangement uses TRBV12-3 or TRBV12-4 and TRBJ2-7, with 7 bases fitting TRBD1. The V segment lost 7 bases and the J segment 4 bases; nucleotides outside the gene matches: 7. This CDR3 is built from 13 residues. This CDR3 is CASKRGRGYEQYF. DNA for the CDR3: TGTGCCAGCAAGAGGGGGCGCGGATACGAGCAGTACTTC.

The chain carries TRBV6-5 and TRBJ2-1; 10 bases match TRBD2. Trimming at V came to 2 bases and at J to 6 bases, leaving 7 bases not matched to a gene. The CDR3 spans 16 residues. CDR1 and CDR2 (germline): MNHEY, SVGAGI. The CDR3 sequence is CASSYTEAGGPNEQFF. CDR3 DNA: TGTGCCAGCAGTTACACCGAAGCGGGAGGGCCCAATGAGCAGTTCTTC.